The T cell receptor (beta chain) under discussion was sequenced for a study of shared clonotypes between healthy human individuals. The CDR3 has 13 amino acids. Per germline, CDR1 SGDLS and CDR2 YYNGEE. Trimming took 2 bases from V and 6 from J, leaving 12 bases between them. Clones were read by immunoSEQ multiplex PCR, and TCRdb kept only the in-frame ones, dropping some. This sample has about 1,900,000 clones; less than 95% occur once, and the top ten carry roughly 1%. Terminally differentiated effector memory CD45RA+ cells were excluded from the naive CD8 cells, which were CD45RO-negative and positively selected for CCR7.

This chain connects TRBV9 to TRBJ2-7; D unresolved. The specimen sequenced was naive CD8+ T cells sorted from blood. The source of this sequence is a man aged 18 to 30 in good health. The CDR3 reads CASSVGHLSEQYF. In DNA form, the CDR3 reads TGTGCCAGCAGCGTTGGGCACCTCTCCGAGCAGTACTTC.